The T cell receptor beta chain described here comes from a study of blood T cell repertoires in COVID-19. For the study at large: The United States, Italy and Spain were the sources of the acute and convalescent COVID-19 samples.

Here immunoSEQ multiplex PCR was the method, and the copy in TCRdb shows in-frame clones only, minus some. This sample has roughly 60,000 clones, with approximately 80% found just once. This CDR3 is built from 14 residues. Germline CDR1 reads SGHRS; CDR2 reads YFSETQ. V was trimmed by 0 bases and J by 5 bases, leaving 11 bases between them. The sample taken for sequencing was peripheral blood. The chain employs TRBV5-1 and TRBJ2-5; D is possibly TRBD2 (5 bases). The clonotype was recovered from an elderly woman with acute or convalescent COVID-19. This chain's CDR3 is CASSLGEIRETQYF. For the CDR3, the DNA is TGCGCCAGCAGCTTGGGGGAGATACGGGAGACCCAGTACTTC.